This record concerns one T cell receptor (beta chain) sequence. The sample holds one count of this clonotype. Its antigen has not been determined. Base-call qualities are not available, and no considerably larger clone is one nucleotide away. Evidence from a single read is weak. These data come from a study of vaccination and CD4 T cells after COVID-19 (dated by TCRdb to between 2021 and 2024). As for the study more broadly: The convalescent cohort included six males and four females, with two Hispanic individuals, seven Caucasians, two Asians and one multiracial person. Culture stimuli were overlapping spike peptide pools from SARS-CoV-2 and from the common cold coronaviruses HCoV-NL63, HCoV-OC43 and HCoV-229E. In an earlier paper using these donors, memory CD4+ T cell crossreactivity between SARS-CoV-2 and common cold coronavirus spike proteins was assessed at the TCR clonotype level. Control cultures received a CEFX viral epitope pool as the positive control, an HIV-1 Nef peptide pool as the negative control, or no peptide. Post-vaccine blood samples were taken a median of around 70 days after the second vaccine dose, with a range of roughly 14 to 241 days. In 10 COVID-19 convalescent patients and a handful of infection-naive healthy vaccine recipients, the spike-specific CD4+ TCR repertoire before mRNA vaccination was compared with the repertoire after mRNA vaccination. Post-COVID blood samples were collected from convalescent patients a median of roughly 100 days after diagnosis, with a range of about 30 to 161 days. Participants received two doses of either the Pfizer-BioNTech BNT162b2 vaccine (n=8) or the Moderna mRNA-1273 vaccine (n=2). The paper as a whole reports these results and caveats: The median count of SARS-CoV-2-reactive clonotypes went up from some 23 after infection to 38 after vaccination, although the change was not significant. In convalescent patients, a median roughly 87% of post-vaccine SARS-CoV-2-reactive clones were detected only after vaccination, suggesting vaccine-specific priming. Relatively few convalescent patients were included in the study, and early timepoints after natural infection were not analyzed. In convalescent patients, nearly all vaccine-specific clones (304 of 307) were found to be mono-reactive for SARS-CoV-2 spike rather than cross-reactive with common cold coronaviruses.

The V and J ends are trimmed by 2 bases and 1 base, leaving 18 bases between them. CDR1 and CDR2, per the germline V gene, are LGHNA and YNFKEQ. The CDR3 contains 18 residues, cysteine and phenylalanine counted. This entry keeps only the CDR3 DNA: 54 bases, framed from base 1. The library was made by PCR. DNA from cultured CD4+ T cells was subjected to TCR sequencing with the Oncomine TCR Beta short-read assay at the Johns Hopkins FTIC core. Genomic DNA was extracted from the cultured CD4+ T cells with the QIAamp micro DNA kit. The Oncomine TCR Beta libraries from cultured CD4+ T cells were pooled using unique dual indexes and then sequenced on an Illumina iSeq 100. The original methods were these. Non-productive sequences were filtered out, and CDR3s that did not start with C, did not end with F or W, or were shorter than 7 amino acids were discarded. The MANAFEST web application identified antigen-specific clonotypes by comparing peptide-stimulated wells against reference wells and other culture wells. Positive clones required FDR below 0.05, an odds ratio above 5, and productive frequency above 0.1% in at least two of three replicate wells. A clonotype was classed as cross-reactive if the clonotype showed significant expansion both in SARS-CoV-2 spike wells and in at least one common cold coronavirus spike condition. Similarity between CDR3 sequences was evaluated in R version 3.6.1 using Levenshtein distances (stringdist) and unrooted phylogenetic trees (ape). In TCRdb, the public reads were trimmed at Q25 with fastp and aligned with MiXCR, with productive beta chains retained. Identical CDR3 proteins give one entry, which carries the most common genes and DNA. The V and J calls were not made by the authors but by TCRdb's processing. The sample table lists fewer than 2,500 distinct CDR3 sequences, 60% of them with a count of one. 78% of the sample is in the top ten clones.

Reading the label with the study, this specimen's treatment or condition is: approximately nine-day PBMC culture with coronavirus spike peptide pools or control peptides (ViraFEST assay). CD4+ T cells from unexposed donors were collected before the COVID-19 pandemic (2011-2018). The study used the ViraFEST assay, which expanded antigen-specific T cells with peptide pools and then identified expanded clonotypes by TCR sequencing. Under 2.5 million PBMCs per well were cultured in IMDM with roughly 5% human AB serum and approximately 10 IU/ml IL-2, plus 10 ug/ml peptide pools. Half of the culture medium was replaced with fresh IL-2-containing medium on days 3 and 7. After 10 days of culture, CD4+ T cells were isolated by negative selection using the EasySep CD4+ T cell isolation kit. Unexposed donor CD4+ T cells were tested for reactivity to SARS-CoV-2 S and N and four common cold coronavirus spike pools, as cell number allowed. PBMCs were separated from whole blood using Ficoll-Paque Plus gradient centrifugation and then either used fresh or cryopreserved at -140C. Triplicate wells were generally used for each culture condition. Leukapheresis product for the unexposed donors was purchased commercially.

The rearrangement combines TRBV4-2 with TRBJ1-3; no D gene can be assigned with confidence. This TCR was recovered from a human donor in good health. The sequenced sample consisted of CD4+ T cells from blood, cultured in vitro. The bases read TGTGCCAGCAGCCAACTTTCTCAGTCTCTAGGGTCTGGAAACACCATATATTTT. This translates into CASSQLSQSLGSGNTIYF.